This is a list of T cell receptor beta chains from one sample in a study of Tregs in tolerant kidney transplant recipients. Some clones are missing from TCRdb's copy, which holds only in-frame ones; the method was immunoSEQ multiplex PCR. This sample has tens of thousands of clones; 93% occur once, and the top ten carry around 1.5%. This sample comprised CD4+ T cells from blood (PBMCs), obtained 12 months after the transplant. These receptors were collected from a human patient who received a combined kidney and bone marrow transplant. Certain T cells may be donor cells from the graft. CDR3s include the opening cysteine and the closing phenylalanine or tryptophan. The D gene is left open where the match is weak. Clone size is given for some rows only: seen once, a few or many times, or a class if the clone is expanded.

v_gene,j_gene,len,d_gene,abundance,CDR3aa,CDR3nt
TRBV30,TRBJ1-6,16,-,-,CAWNPRSRIDNSPLHF,TGTGCCTGGAACCCGAGGAGCCGAATCGATAATTCACCCCTCCACTTT
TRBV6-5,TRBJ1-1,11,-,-,CASSYSGRTFF,TGTGCCAGCAGTTACTCCGGGAGGACTTTCTTT
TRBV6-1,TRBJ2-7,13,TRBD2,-,CASGLAGSYEQYF,TGTGCCAGCGGACTAGCGGGATCCTACGAGCAGTACTTC
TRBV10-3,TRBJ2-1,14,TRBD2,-,CAISPSGSGNEQFF,TGTGCCATCAGCCCCAGCGGGAGTGGAAATGAGCAGTTCTTC
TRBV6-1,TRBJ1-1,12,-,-,CASSQGYTEAFF,TGTGCCAGCAGCCAGGGATACACTGAAGCTTTCTTT
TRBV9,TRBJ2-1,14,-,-,CASSGRDSPNEQFF,TGTGCCAGCAGCGGAAGGGACTCCCCCAATGAGCAGTTCTTC
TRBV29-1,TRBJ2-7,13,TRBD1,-,CSVEGQAAYEQYF,TGCAGCGTCGAGGGACAGGCGGCCTACGAGCAGTACTTC
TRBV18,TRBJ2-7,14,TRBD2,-,CASSPLAGVNEQYF,TGTGCCAGCTCACCTCTAGCGGGAGTCAACGAGCAGTACTTC
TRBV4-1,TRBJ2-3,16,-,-,CASSQPTRGYKDTQYF,TGCGCCAGCAGCCAACCAACCCGGGGGTATAAAGATACGCAGTATTTT
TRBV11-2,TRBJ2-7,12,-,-,CASSQDSYEQYF,TGTGCCAGCAGCCAAGACAGTTACGAGCAGTACTTC
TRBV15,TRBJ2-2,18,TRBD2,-,CATSRAGLAGDSTGELFF,TGTGCCACCAGCAGAGCAGGACTAGCGGGGGACAGCACCGGGGAGCTGTTTTTT
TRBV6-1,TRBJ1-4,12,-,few,CASSTGGEKLFF,TGTGCCAGCAGTACGGGGGGTGAAAAACTGTTTTTT
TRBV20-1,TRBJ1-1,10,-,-,CSAARGGAFF,TGCAGTGCTGCTCGGGGGGGAGCTTTCTTT
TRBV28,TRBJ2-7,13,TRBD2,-,CASSTSGGNEQYF,TGTGCCAGCAGTACTAGCGGGGGTAACGAGCAGTACTTC
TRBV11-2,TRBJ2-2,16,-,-,CASSLVADLDTGELFF,TGTGCCAGCAGCTTAGTAGCAGATTTGGACACCGGGGAGCTGTTTTTT
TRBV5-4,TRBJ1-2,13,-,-,CASSLDRFYGYTF,TGTGCCAGCAGCTTGGACAGGTTCTATGGCTACACCTTC
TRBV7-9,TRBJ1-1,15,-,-,CASSPTGQPHTEAFF,TGTGCCAGCAGCCCTACCGGACAGCCCCACACTGAAGCTTTCTTT
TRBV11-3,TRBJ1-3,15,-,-,CASSLQGFSGNTIYF,TGTGCCAGCAGCTTGCAGGGTTTCTCAGGAAACACCATATATTTT
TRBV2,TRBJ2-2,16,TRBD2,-,CASSGVGGWITGELFF,TGTGCCAGCAGTGGGGTGGGGGGGTGGATCACCGGGGAGCTGTTTTTT
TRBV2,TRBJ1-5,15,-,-,CASSVSQNSNQPQHF,TGTGCCAGCAGTGTTAGCCAGAATAGCAATCAGCCCCAGCATTTT
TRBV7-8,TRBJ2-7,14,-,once,CASSLGAARYEQYF,TGTGCCAGCAGCCTTGGGGCGGCGCGCTACGAGCAGTACTTC
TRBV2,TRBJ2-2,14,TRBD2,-,CASGETSGIGELFF,TGTGCCAGCGGGGAGACTAGCGGGATCGGGGAGCTGTTTTTT
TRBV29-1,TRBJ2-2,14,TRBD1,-,CSVVDRVNTGELFF,TGCAGCGTTGTTGACAGGGTTAACACCGGGGAGCTGTTTTTT
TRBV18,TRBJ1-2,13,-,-,CASSPWPGEDYTF,TGTGCCAGCTCACCATGGCCAGGGGAAGACTACACCTTC
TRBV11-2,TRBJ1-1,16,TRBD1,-,CASSLDWRQGVTEAFF,TGTGCCAGCAGCTTAGATTGGAGACAGGGGGTCACTGAAGCTTTCTTT